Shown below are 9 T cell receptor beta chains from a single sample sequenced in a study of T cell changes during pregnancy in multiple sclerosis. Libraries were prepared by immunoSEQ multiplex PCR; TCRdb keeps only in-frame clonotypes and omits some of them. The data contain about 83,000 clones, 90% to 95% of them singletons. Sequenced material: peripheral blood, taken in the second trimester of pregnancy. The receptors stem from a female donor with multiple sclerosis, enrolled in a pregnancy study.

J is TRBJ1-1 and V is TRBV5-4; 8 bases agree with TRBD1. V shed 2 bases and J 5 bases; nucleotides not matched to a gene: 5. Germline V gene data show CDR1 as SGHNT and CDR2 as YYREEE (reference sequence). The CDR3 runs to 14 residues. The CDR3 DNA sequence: TGTGCCAGCAGCTTCGGACAGGGAAGGACTGAAGCTTTCTTT. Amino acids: CASSFGQGRTEAFF.

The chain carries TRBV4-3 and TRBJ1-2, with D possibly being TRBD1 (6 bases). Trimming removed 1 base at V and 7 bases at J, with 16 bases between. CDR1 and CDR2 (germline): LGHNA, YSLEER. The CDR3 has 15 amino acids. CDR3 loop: CASSQVLQGSGGYTF. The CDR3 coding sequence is TGCGCCAGCAGCCAAGTTTTACAGGGCTCAGGTGGCTACACCTTC.

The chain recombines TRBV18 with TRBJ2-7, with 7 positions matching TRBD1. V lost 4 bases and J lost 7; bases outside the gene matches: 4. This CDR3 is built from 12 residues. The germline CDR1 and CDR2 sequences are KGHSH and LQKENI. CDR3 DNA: TGTGCCAGCTCACTCGACAGGGTTGAGCAGTACTTC. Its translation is CASSLDRVEQYF.

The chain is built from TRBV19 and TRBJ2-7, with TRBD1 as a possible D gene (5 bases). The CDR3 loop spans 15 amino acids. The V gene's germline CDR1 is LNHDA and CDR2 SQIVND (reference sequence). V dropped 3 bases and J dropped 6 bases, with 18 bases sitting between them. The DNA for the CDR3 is TGTGCCAGTAGTATTCGAGCAGGGCCGTTACGCGAGCAGTACTTC. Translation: CASSIRAGPLREQYF.

The CDR3 DNA is TGCGCCAGCAGCCAAGGGTCTAACTCTGGAAACACCATATATTTT. The encoded protein is CASSQGSNSGNTIYF. The chain combines TRBV4-1 with TRBJ1-3; D gene uncertain. Germline CDR1 is MGHRA and CDR2 is YSYEKL. Trimming stripped 1 base from V and 0 bases from J, with 7 bases between. The CDR3 contains 15 residues.

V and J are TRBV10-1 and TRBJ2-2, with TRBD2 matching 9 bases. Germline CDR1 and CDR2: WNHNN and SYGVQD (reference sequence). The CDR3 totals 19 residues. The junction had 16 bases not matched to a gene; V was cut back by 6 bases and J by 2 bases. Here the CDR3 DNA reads TGCGCCAGCAGCCCCTCCCGACTAGCGGATGCCGAAAACACCGGGGAGCTGTTTTTT. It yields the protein CASSPSRLADAENTGELFF.

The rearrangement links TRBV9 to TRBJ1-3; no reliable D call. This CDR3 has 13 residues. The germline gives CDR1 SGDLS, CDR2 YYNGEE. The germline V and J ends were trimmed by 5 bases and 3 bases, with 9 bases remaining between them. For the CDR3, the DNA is TGTGCCAGCAGGGGCGCTCTTGGAAACACCATATATTTT. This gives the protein CASRGALGNTIYF.

CDR3 DNA sequence: TGTGCCAGCAGCACAGGGGTTATCAATGAAAAACTGTTTTTT. Protein: CASSTGVINEKLFF. V is TRBV27 and J is TRBJ1-4; 7 nucleotides line up with TRBD1. CDR1 MNHEY and CDR2 SMNVEV come from the germline V gene (reference sequence). The CDR3 consists of 14 residues. The junction had 6 bases not matched to a gene; V was cut back by 6 bases and J by 5 bases.

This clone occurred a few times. The CDR3 region is CASKRDRHSYEQYF. CDR3 nucleotide sequence: TGTGCCAGCAAGAGGGACAGGCACTCCTACGAGCAGTACTTC. The V and J genes are TRBV2 and TRBJ2-7; 8 nucleotides line up with TRBD1. Germline trimming cut 7 bases from V and 0 bases from J; bases unmatched to any gene: 5. The CDR3 consists of 14 residues. Germline CDR1 and CDR2: SNHLY and FYNNEI. The variable domain in full, completed from reference TRBV2 and TRBJ2-7, reads EPEVTQTPSHQVTQMGQEVILRCVPISNHLYFYWYRQILGQKVEFLVSFYNNEISEKSEIFDDQFSVERPDGSNFTLKIRSTKLEDSAMYFCASKRDRHSYEQYFGPGTRLTVT.